This entry is about one T cell receptor beta chain. This clonotype was detected once. Its binding antigen is unknown. No much larger clone exists at a distance of one base, and base qualities are not known. Germline trimming: 6 bases from V, 2 bases from J; junction bases outside gene matches: 5. Counted from cysteine to phenylalanine, this CDR3 has 14 amino acids. Only the CDR3 DNA is retained, 42 bases long and in frame from the first base. This sample's treatment or condition label indicates: live attenuated yellow fever vaccine strain. Two biological replicates of bulk PBMCs were collected at each blood-draw timepoint. A standard Ficoll-Paque protocol was used to isolate PBMCs from peripheral blood. RNA was extracted with TriZol from bulk PBMCs, CD4 and CD8 fractions, and dextramer-positive and dextramer-negative fractions. The data were taken from a study of T cells after yellow fever vaccination (dated by TCRdb to about 2019). Regarding the study in general: Libraries from fractions with low cell numbers were prepared with the SMART-Seq v4 Ultra Low Input RNA kit. To track T-cell clones before and after primary and booster YFV17D yellow fever vaccination, bulk TCR alpha and beta repertoires were sequenced longitudinally. Two healthy male donors, one aged 18 to 30 and one aged 30 to 40 years, made up the cohort. Blood samples were taken at several timepoints before and after primary and secondary immunization, and bulk PBMC replicates and cell subsets were isolated.

Synthesis of TCR cDNA relied on 5'RACE template switching, a step that introduced a universal primer site along with unique molecular identifiers. cDNA synthesis was primed from both the TCR alpha and TCR beta constant segments. Two PCR steps were used to amplify libraries, with sample barcodes and sequencing adapters being added in the second step. Sequencing of libraries was done on Illumina HiSeq 2500 (2x100 bp) or NovaSeq (2x150 bp). In the paper's pipeline: MIGEC was used to demultiplex reads and collapse the reads into UMI consensus sequences, and MiXCR was used for V(D)J alignment. Vaccine-responding clonotypes were identified with edgeR using replicate PBMC samples, with FDR below 0.01 and a log2 fold change above 5 up to day 15 being required. Each bulk clonotype was labeled CD4 or CD8 based on which sequenced repertoire, CD4 or CD8, contained the clonotype at higher abundance. TCRdb reprocessed the public reads (quality trimming at Q25 with fastp, clone calling with MiXCR) and kept in-frame beta chains. CDR3 protein sequences are deduplicated, and each keeps its most common genes and DNA. The V and J calls, along with clone size, are taken from TCRdb and not from the paper's own processing. The sample table contains a few hundred thousand distinct CDR3 sequences; only one count was recorded for 15% to 20% of them. Over 11% of the sample lies in the top ten.

What the authors observed across the whole study: Because only a couple of donors were included in the study, the extent to which the findings can be generalized is limited. A small fraction of clonotypes appeared in both the CD4 and CD8 compartments, likely as a result of convergent recombination. The secondary T-cell response was weaker than the primary response but faster, peaking on day 5 instead of day 15. After the booster, most clones that had expanded after primary vaccination were detected again (about 97% of CD4 and over 75% of CD8), suggesting broad maintenance of memory. Computational filtering was required because FACS-sorted repertoires could contain abundant contaminating clonotypes from the bulk population.

The V and J genes are TRBV12-3 or TRBV12-4 and TRBJ2-3; 7 central nucleotides agree with TRBD2. Sample: PBMCs, taken 15 days after the yellow fever booster vaccination. The origin of this receptor is a man aged 25 to 40 who received the YFV17D yellow fever vaccine. Here the CDR3 is given as CASRSGMNTDTQYF. The nucleotides are TGTGCCAGCAGAAGCGGGATGAACACAGATACGCAGTATTTT.